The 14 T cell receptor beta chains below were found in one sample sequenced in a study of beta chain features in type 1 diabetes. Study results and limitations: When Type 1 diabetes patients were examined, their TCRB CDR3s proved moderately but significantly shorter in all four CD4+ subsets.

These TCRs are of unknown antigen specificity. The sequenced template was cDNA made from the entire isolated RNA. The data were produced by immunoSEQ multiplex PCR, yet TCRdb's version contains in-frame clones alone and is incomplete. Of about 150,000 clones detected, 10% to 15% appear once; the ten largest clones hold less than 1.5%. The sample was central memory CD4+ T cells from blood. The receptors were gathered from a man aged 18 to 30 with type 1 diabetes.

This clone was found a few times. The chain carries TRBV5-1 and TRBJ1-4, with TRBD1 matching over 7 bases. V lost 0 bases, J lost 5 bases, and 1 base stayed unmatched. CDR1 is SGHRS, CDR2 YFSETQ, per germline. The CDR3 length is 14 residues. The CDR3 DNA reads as TGCGCCAGCAGCTTGGGACAGGGAAATGAAAAACTGTTTTTT. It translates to CASSLGQGNEKLFF.

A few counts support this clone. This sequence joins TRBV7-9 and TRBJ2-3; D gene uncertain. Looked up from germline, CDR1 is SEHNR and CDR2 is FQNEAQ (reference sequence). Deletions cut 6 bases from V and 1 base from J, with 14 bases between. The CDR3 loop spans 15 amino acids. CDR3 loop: CASRPPQLGTDTQYF. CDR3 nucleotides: TGTGCCAGCAGGCCCCCTCAGCTCGGCACAGATACGCAGTATTTT. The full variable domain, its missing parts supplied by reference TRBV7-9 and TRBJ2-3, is DTGVSQNPRHKITKRGQNVTFRCDPISEHNRLYWYRQTLGQGPEFLTYFQNEAQLEKSRLLSDRFSAERPKGSFSTLEIQRTEQGDSAMYLCASRPPQLGTDTQYFGPGTRLTVL.

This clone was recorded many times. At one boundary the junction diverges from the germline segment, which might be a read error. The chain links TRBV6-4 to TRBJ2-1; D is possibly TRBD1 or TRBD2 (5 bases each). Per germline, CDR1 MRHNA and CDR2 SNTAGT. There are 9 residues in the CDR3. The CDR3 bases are TGTGCCAGAGGGACCGTCGCCCTCTTC. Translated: CARGTVALF.

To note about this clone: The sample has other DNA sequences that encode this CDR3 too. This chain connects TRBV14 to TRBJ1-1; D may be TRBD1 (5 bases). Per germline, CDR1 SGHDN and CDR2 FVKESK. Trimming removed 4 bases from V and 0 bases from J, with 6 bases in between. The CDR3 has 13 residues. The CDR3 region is CASSPTVNTEAFF. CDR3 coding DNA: TGTGCCAGCAGCCCGACAGTGAACACTGAAGCTTTCTTT.

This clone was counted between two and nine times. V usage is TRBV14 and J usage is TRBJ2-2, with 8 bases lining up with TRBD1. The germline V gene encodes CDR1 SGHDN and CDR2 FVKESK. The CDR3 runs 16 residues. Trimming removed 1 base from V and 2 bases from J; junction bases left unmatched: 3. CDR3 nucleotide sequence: TGTGCCAGCAGCCAAGCCGGACAGGGTAACACCGGGGAGCTGTTTTTT. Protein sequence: CASSQAGQGNTGELFF.

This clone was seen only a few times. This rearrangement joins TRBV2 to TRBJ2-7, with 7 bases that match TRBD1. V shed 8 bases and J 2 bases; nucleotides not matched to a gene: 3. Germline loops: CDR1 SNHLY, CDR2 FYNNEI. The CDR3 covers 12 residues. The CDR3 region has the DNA TGTGCCAGCGGGGACAGACCCTACGAGCAGTACTTC. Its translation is CASGDRPYEQYF. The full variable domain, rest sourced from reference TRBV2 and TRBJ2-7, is EPEVTQTPSHQVTQMGQEVILRCVPISNHLYFYWYRQILGQKVEFLVSFYNNEISEKSEIFDDQFSVERPDGSNFTLKIRSTKLEDSAMYFCASGDRPYEQYFGPGTRLTVT.

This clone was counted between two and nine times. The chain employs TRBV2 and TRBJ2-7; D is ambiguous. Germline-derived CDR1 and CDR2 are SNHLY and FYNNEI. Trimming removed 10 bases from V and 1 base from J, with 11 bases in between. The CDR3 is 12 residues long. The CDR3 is CATRTDSYEQYF. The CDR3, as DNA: TGTGCCACACGGACGGATTCCTACGAGCAGTACTTC.

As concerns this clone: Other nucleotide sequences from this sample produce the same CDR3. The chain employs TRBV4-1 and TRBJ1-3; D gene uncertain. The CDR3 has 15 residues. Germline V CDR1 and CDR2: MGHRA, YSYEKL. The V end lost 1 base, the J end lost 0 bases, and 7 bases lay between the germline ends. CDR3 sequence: CASSQGQLSGNTIYF. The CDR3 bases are TGCGCCAGCAGCCAAGGACAACTCTCTGGAAACACCATATATTTT.

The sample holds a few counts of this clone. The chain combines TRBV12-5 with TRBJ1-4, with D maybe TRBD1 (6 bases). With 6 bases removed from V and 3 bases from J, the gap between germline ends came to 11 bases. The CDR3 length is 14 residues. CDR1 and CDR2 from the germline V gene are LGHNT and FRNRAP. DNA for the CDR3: TGTGCTAGTGGCCGGGACACCGCTAATGAAAAACTGTTTTTT. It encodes CASGRDTANEKLFF.

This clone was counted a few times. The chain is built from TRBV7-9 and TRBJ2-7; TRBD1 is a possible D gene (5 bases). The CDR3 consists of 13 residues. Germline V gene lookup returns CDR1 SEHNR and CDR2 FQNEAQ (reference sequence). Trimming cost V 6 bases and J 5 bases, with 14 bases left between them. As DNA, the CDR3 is TGTGCCAGCAGATCCACAGGAATCGACGAGCAGTACTTC. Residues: CASRSTGIDEQYF.

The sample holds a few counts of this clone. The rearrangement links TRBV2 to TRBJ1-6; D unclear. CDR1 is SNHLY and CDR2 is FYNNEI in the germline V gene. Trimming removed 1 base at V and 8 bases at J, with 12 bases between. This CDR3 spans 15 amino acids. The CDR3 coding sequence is TGTGCCAGCAGTGAAGAAGGGTCTTCGTATTCACCCCTCCACTTT. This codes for CASSEEGSSYSPLHF.

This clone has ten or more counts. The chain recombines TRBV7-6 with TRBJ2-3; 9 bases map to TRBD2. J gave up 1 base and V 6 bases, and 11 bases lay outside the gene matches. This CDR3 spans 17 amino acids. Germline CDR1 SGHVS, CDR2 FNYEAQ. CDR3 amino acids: CASRKGPSGEGTDTQYF. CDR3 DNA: TGTGCCAGCAGAAAAGGCCCTAGCGGGGAGGGCACAGATACGCAGTATTTT.

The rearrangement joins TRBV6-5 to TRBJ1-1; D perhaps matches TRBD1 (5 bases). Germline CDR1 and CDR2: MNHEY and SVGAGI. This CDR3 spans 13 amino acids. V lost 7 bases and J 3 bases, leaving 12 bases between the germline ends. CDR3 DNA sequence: TGTGCCAGCACTCCAGGGACTTACACTGAAGCTTTCTTT. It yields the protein CASTPGTYTEAFF.

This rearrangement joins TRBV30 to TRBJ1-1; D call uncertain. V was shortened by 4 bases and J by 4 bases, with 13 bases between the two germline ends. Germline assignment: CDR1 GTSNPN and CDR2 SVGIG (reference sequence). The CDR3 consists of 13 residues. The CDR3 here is CAWKGKVATEAFF. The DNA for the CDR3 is TGTGCCTGGAAAGGGAAGGTTGCCACTGAAGCTTTCTTT.